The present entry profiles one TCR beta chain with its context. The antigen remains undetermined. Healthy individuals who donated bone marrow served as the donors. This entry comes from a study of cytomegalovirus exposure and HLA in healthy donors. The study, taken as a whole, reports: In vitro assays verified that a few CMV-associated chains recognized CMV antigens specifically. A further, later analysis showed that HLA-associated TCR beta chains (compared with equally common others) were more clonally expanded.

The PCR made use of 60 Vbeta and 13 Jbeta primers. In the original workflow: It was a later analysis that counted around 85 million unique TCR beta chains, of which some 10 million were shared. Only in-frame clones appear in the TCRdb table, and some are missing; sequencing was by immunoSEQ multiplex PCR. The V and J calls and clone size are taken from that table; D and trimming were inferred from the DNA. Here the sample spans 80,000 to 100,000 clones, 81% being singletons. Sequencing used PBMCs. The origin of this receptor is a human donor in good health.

The DNA for the CDR3 is TGCGCCAGCAGCCAAAAGGCGACAGGGTCCAATGAAAAACTGTTTTTT. Its protein is CASSQKATGSNEKLFF. The V call is TRBV4-3, the J call TRBJ1-4; 7 bases align to TRBD1. The CDR3 loop spans 16 amino acids. Germline loops: CDR1 LGHNA, CDR2 YSLEER. V shed 2 bases and J 5 bases; nucleotides not matched to a gene: 8.